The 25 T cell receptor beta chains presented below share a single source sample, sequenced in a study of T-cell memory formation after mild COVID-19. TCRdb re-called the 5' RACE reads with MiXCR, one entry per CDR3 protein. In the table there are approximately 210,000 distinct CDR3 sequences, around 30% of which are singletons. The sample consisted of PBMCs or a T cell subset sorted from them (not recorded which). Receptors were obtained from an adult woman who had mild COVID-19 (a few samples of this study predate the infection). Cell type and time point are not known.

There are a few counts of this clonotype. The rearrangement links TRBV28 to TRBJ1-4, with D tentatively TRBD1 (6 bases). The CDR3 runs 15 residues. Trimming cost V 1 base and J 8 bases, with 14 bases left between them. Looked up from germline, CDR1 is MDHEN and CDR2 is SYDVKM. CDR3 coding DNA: TGTGCCAGCAGTTTATTCAAGGGGGGAGGAGAAAAACTGTTTTTT. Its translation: CASSLFKGGGEKLFF.

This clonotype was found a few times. The CDR3, as DNA: TGCGCCAGCAGCCCCCCCCATACAGGGCTCCAAGAGACCCAGTACTTC. Protein product: CASSPPHTGLQETQYF. The chain has TRBV5-1 and TRBJ2-5, with D perhaps matching TRBD1 (6 bases). Per germline, CDR1 SGHRS and CDR2 YFSETQ. V lost 4 bases to trimming and J lost 1 base, with 17 bases between them. This CDR3 has 16 amino acids.

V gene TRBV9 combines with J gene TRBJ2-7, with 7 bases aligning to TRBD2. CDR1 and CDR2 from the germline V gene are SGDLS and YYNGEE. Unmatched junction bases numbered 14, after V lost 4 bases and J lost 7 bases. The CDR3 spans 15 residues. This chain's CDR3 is CASSPLGGESGEQYF. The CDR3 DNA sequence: TGTGCCAGCAGCCCCCTGGGGGGGGAATCGGGAGAGCAGTACTTC. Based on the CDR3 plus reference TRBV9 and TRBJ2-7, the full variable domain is DSGVTQTPKHLITATGQRVTLRCSPRSGDLSVYWYQQSLDQGLQFLIQYYNGEERAKGNILERFSAQQFPDLHSELNLSSLELGDSALYFCASSPLGGESGEQYFGPGTRLTVT.

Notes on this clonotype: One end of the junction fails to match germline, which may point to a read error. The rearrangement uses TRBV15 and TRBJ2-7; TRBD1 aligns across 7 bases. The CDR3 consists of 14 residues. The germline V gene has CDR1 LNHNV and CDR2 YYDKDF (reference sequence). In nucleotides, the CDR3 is TGTGCCACCGGCAGGGACAGTGACGCCTACGAGCAGTACTTC. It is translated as CATGRDSDAYEQYF.

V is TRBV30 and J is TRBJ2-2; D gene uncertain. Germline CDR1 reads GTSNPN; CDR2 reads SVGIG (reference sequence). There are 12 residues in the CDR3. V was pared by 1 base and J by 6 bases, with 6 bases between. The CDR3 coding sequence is TGTGCCTGGAGTGAGGGTTCCGGGGAGCTGTTTTTT. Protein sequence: CAWSEGSGELFF. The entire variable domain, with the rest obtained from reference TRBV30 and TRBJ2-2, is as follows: SQTIHQWPATLVQPVGSPLSLECTVEGTSNPNLYWYRQAAGRGLQLLFYSVGIGQISSEVPQNLSASRPQDRQFILSSKKLLLSDSGFYLCAWSEGSGELFFGEGSRLTVL.

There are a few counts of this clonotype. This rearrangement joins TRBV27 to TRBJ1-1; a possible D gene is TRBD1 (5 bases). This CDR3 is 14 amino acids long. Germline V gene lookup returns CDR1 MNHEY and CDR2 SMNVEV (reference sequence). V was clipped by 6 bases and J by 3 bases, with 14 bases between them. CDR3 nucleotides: TGTGCCAGCAGCCAAACCCCCAGGGACACTGAAGCTTTCTTT. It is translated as CASSQTPRDTEAFF.

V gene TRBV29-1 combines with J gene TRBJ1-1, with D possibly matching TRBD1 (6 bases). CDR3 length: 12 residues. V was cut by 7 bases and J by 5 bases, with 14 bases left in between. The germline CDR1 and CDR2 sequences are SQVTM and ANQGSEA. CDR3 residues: CSGARGITEAFF. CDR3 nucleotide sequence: TGCAGCGGGGCCAGGGGAATTACTGAAGCTTTCTTT. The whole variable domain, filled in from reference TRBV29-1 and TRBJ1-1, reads SAVISQKPSRDICQRGTSLTIQCQVDSQVTMMFWYRQQPGQSLTLIATANQGSEATYESGFVIDKFPISRPNLTFSTLTVSNMSPEDSSIYLCSGARGITEAFFGQGTRLTVV.

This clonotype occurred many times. The CDR3 sequence is CASSEVASYGYTF. The CDR3 DNA sequence: TGTGCCAGCAGTGAAGTCGCCAGCTATGGCTACACCTTC. V is TRBV6-1 and J is TRBJ1-2, with D unresolved. CDR3 size: 13 residues. Germline CDR1 is MNHNS and CDR2 is SASEGT. Trimming removed 1 base at V and 4 bases at J, with 7 bases between.

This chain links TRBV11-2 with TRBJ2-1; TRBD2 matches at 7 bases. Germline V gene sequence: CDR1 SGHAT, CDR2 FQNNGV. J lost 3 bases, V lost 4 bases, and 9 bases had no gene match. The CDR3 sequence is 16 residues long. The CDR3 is CASSSRSGNLYNEQFF. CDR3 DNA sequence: TGTGCCAGCAGCTCCCGAAGCGGGAATCTCTACAATGAGCAGTTCTTC.

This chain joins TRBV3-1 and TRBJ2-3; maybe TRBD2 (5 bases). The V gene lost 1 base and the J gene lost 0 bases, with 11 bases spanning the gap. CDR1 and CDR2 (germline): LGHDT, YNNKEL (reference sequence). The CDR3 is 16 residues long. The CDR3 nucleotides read TGTGCCAGCAGCCAAGGTACTCTAGCTAGCACAGATACGCAGTATTTT. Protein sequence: CASSQGTLASTDTQYF.

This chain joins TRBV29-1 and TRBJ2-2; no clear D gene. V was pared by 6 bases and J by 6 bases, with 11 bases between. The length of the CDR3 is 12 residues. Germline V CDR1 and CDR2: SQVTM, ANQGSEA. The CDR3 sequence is CSVRAEAGELFF. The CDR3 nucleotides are TGCAGCGTACGAGCAGAGGCCGGGGAGCTGTTTTTT.

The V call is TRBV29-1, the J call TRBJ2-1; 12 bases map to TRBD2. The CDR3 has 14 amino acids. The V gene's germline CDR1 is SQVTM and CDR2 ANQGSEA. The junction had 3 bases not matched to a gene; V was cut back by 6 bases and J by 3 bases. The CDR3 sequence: CSVTTSGSYNEQFF. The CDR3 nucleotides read TGCAGCGTGACGACTAGCGGGAGCTACAATGAGCAGTTCTTC.

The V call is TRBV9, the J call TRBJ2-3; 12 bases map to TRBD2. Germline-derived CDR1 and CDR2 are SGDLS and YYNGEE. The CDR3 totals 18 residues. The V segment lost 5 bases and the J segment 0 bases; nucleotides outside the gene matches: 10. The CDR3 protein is CASRILAGGKTSTDTQYF. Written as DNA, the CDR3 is TGTGCCAGCAGAATACTAGCGGGGGGAAAGACTAGCACAGATACGCAGTATTTT.

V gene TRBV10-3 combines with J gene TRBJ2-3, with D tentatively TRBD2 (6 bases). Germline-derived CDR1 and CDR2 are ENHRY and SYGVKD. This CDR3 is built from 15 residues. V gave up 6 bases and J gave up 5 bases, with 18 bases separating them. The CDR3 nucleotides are TGTGCCATCAGATATAGCGGACGTGGTGAAGATACGCAGTATTTT. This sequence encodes CAIRYSGRGEDTQYF.

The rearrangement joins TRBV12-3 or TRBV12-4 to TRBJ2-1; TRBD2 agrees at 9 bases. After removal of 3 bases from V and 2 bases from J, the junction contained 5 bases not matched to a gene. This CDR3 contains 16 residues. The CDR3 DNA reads TGTGCCAGCAGTTTCCTACTAGCGGGTACCTACAATGAGCAGTTCTTC. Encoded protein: CASSFLLAGTYNEQFF.

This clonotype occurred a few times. The DNA of the CDR3 is TGTGCCAGCCGTAGACAGAGGAACACTGAAGCTTTCTTT. Translation gives CASRRQRNTEAFF. V usage is TRBV12-3 or TRBV12-4 and J usage is TRBJ1-1; a possible D gene is TRBD1 (5 bases). Trimming pared 8 bases from V and 1 base from J, leaving 11 bases between. CDR3 size: 13 residues.

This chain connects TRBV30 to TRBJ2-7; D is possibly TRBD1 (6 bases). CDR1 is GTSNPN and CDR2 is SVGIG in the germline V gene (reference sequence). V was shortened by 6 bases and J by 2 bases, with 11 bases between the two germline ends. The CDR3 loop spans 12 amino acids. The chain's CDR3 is CACRTVAYEQYF. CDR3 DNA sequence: TGTGCCTGCAGGACAGTTGCCTACGAGCAGTACTTC.

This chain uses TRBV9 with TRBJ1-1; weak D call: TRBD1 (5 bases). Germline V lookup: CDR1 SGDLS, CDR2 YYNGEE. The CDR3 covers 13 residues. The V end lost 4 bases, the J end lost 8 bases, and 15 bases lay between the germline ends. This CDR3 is CASSPTGGSEAFF. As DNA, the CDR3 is TGTGCCAGCAGCCCAACGGGGGGGAGCGAAGCTTTCTTT.

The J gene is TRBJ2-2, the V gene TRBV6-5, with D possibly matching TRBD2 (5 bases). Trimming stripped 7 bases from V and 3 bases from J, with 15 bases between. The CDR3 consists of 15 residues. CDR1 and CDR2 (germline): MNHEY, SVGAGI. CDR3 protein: CASTPVGVYTGELFF. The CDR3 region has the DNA TGTGCCAGCACCCCGGTCGGGGTCTACACCGGGGAGCTGTTTTTT.

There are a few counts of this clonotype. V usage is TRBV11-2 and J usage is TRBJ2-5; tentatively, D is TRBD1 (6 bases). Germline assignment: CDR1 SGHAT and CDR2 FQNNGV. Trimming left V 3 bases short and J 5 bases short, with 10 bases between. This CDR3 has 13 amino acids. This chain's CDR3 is CASSFRGRETQYF. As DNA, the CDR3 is TGTGCCAGCAGCTTCAGGGGCCGGGAGACCCAGTACTTC.

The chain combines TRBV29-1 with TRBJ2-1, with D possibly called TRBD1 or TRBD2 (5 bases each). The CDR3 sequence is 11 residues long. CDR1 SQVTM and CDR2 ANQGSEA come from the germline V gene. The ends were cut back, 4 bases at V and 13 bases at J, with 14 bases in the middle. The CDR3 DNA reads TGCAGCGTTGGCCAGGTCAGGGACCAGTTCTTC. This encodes CSVGQVRDQFF.

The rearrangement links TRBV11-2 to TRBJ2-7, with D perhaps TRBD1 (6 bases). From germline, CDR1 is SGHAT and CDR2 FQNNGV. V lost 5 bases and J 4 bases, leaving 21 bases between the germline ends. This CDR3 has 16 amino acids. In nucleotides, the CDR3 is TGTGCCAGCAGCCACCCCCGACTCAAGGGACATTACGAGCAGTACTTC. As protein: CASSHPRLKGHYEQYF.

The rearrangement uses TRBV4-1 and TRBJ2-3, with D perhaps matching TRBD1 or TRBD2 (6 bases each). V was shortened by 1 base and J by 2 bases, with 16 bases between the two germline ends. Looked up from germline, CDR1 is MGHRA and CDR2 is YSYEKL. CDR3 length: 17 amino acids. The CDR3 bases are TGCGCCAGCAGCCAAGTCCTAACGGGGGCTTTCACAGATACGCAGTATTTT. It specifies CASSQVLTGAFTDTQYF.

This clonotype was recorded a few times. The CDR3 nucleotides are TGTGCCAGCAGCCCGACTCCCCCGCGGGCTTTCTTT. As protein: CASSPTPPRAFF. The J gene is TRBJ1-1, the V gene TRBV12-3 or TRBV12-4, with D unclear. V lost 6 bases to trimming and J lost 11 bases, with 16 bases between them. The CDR3 length is 12 residues.

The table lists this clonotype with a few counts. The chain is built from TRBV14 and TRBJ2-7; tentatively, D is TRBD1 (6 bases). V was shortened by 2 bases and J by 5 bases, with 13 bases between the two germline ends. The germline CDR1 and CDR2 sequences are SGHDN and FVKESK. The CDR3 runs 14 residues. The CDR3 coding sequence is TGTGCCAGCAGCCAACGTACAGGGACCCACGAGCAGTACTTC. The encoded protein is CASSQRTGTHEQYF.